The clone carrying this T cell receptor beta chain has more than one count but fewer than ten. Its antigen is undetermined. V trimming: 2 bases; J trimming: 4 bases; junction bases outside the gene matches: 8. CDR3 size: 16 residues. Germline CDR1 MNHNY, CDR2 SVGAGI (reference sequence). The source of the sample is a study of human T cells and chemical hapten exposure. Study at large: Per-sample TCR yields varied mainly from small pooled library volume differences. Whole-study results and caveats: In comparison with controls, expanded TCRs gave rise to a significantly larger number of large CDR3 similarity clusters.

Time point indicated: pre-sensitization, week 0. Documented treatment: therapeutic diphenylcyclopropenone sensitization with weekly scalp DPC. The study drew its donors from alopecia patients who were 18 to 70 years old and suitable for DPC. TCRdb redid the calling of the RACE reads with MiXCR, one entry per CDR3 protein. The sample lists some 74,000 distinct CDR3 sequences, 11% to 15% occurring once. This TCR derives from a woman between 45 and 60 years old with alopecia areata. Some clones in this sample may be carry-over from other donors' samples. V and J are TRBV6-6 and TRBJ2-3; 8 bases match TRBD1. Sample: whole blood, taken in connection with sensitization to the hapten diphenylcyclopropenone (DPC). CDR3 residues: CASSYGTTTGADTQYF. CDR3 in DNA: TGTGCCAGCAGTTACGGGACCACGACAGGGGCAGATACGCAGTATTTT.